This TCR beta chain was captured by sequencing in a study of cytomegalovirus exposure and HLA in healthy donors. The study, taken as a whole, reports: The later analysis indicated that the majority of CMV-associated TCR beta chains appeared HLA-restricted.

With 60 Vbeta and 13 Jbeta primers, the PCR was carried out. Only in-frame clones appear in the TCRdb table, and some are missing; sequencing was by immunoSEQ multiplex PCR. The repertoire shows over 70,000 clones; the top ten hold 4% to 5.5%. The CDR3 runs to 15 residues. With 2 bases removed from V and 4 bases from J, the gap between germline ends came to 14 bases. Germline lookup yields CDR1 SNHLY and CDR2 FYNNEI. Comment on this clone: Its target is unknown.

This TCR came from a woman aged 35 to 49 in good health and CMV-seropositive. This chain uses TRBV2 with TRBJ1-2, with unresolved D. The sequenced material came from PBMCs. The CDR3, as DNA: TGTGCCAGCAGTGAAAGCCAGGACTATGGCTATGGCTACACCTTC. This gives the protein CASSESQDYGYGYTF. Full variable domain (rest looked up from reference TRBV2 and TRBJ1-2): EPEVTQTPSHQVTQMGQEVILRCVPISNHLYFYWYRQILGQKVEFLVSFYNNEISEKSEIFDDQFSVERPDGSNFTLKIRSTKLEDSAMYFCASSESQDYGYGYTFGSGTRLTVV.